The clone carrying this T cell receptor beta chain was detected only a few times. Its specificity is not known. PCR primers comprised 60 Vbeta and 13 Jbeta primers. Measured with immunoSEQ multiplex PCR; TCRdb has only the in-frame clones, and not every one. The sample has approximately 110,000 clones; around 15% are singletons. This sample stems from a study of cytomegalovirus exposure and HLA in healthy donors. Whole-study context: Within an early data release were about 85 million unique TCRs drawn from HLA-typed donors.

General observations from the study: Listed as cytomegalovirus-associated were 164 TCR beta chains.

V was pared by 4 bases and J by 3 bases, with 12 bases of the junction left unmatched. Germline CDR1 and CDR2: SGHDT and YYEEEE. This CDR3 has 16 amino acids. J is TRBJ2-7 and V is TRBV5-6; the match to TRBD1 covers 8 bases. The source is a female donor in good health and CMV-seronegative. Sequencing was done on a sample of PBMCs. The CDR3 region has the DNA TGTGCCAGCAGCACGCTACCGGGACAGGAATTCTACGAGCAGTACTTC. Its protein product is CASSTLPGQEFYEQYF.